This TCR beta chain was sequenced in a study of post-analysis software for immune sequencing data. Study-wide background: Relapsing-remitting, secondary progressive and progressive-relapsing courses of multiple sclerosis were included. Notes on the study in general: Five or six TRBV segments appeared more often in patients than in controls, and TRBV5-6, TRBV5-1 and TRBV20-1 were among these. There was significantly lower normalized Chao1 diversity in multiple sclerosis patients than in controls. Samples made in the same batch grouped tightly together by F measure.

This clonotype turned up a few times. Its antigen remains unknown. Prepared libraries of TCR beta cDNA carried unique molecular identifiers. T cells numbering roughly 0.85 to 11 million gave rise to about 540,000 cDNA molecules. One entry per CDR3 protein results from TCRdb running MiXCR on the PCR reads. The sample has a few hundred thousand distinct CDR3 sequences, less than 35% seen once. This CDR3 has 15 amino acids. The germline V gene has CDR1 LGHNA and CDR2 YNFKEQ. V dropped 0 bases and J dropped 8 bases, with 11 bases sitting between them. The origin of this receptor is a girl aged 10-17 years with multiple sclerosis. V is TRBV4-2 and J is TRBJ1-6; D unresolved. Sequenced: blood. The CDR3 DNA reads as TGTGCCAGCAGCCAAGACACAAGTAGCGATTCACCCCTCCACTTT. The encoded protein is CASSQDTSSDSPLHF.